The sequence of this TCR beta chain was determined in a study of control samples from healthy donors and cancer patients (TCRdb year 2020). As regards this clone: This receptor's antigen is unknown. Per-nucleotide qualities are absent, and no much larger clonotype sits a single base away.

The library was generated by the immunoSEQ multiplex PCR assay. TCRdb re-hosts the immuneACCESS table, in-frame sequences only. Its copies lack some clones; in the studies checked, an unresolved V gene accounts for under half of them, and the cause for the rest is not known. For this sample there are 180,000 or so clones; roughly 95% appear just once. The top ten clones comprise over 4% of the sample. Deletion took 0 bases off V and 12 bases off J, with a span of 12 bases between the germline ends. Taken from cysteine to phenylalanine, the CDR3 has 12 residues. Only CDR3 DNA is held: 36 bases, read in frame from base 1. The germline V gene sets CDR1 to ENHRY and CDR2 to SYGVKD.

This sequence was found in a woman in her sixties in good health. The sequence joins TRBV10-3 to TRBJ2-7, with an unclear D gene assignment. Sequencing was done on a sample of blood. The CDR3 region has the sequence CAISESNPVRYF. The DNA sequence is TGTGCCATCAGTGAGTCGAACCCCGTGCGGTACTTC.